This T cell receptor (beta chain) emerged from a study of early T cells in non-severe SARS-CoV-2 infection. Study summary: Sequenced material consisted of bulk RNA (from unsorted whole blood), and chains were unpaired.

General study points: The VDJdb matching leaned toward anti-spike CD8 responses and overlooked private and CD4 specificities.

This clonotype was counted many times. Its target is unknown. The CDR3 totals 12 residues. Between the trimmed V and J ends, which lost 1 base and 7 bases, there was a span of 9 bases. Germline CDR1 is SGHKS and CDR2 is YYEKEE (reference sequence). Researchers attached unique molecular identifiers to individual cDNA molecules. TCRdb redid the calling of the 5' RACE reads with MiXCR, one entry per CDR3 protein. Found here are about 80,000 distinct CDR3 sequences, more than 10% of them singletons; the top ten hold 3.4%. The gene calls are TRBV5-5 and TRBJ2-7; D gene unclear. The receptor comes from an adult who was a healthcare worker with PCR-confirmed SARS-CoV-2 infection or an uninfected control (not recorded which). The sequenced sample consisted of whole blood. The CDR3 sequence is CASSLTSWEQYF. In nucleotides, the CDR3 is TGTGCCAGCAGCTTGACTTCCTGGGAGCAGTACTTC.